The 25 T cell receptor beta chains below come from one sample, sequenced in a study of control samples from healthy donors and cancer patients. Sequencing used immunoSEQ multiplex PCR; TCRdb keeps in-frame clones, though not all of them. The table includes some 200,000 clones, just under 95% detected once. Input material: blood. The receptor set was obtained from a man in his fifties or sixties in good health.

V is TRBV9 and J is TRBJ1-4; 12 bases map to TRBD1. The CDR3 has 14 residues. The germline V gene encodes CDR1 SGDLS and CDR2 YYNGEE. Trimming took 4 bases from V and 8 from J; bases not matched to a gene: 3. CDR3 in amino acids: CASSSGQGAEKLFF. The DNA for the CDR3 is TGTGCCAGCAGCTCGGGACAGGGGGCGGAAAAACTGTTTTTT.

This chain uses TRBV11-1 with TRBJ2-2; the D is unclear. This CDR3 contains 14 residues. Trimming removed 4 bases from V and 3 bases from J, with 9 bases in between. Germline V gene data show CDR1 as SGHAT and CDR2 as FQDESV (reference sequence). The chain's CDR3 is CASSSREYTGELFF. The CDR3 coding sequence is TGTGCCAGCAGCTCCCGAGAGTACACCGGGGAGCTGTTTTTT. The full variable domain, rest sourced from reference TRBV11-1 and TRBJ2-2, is EAEVAQSPRYKITEKSQAVAFWCDPISGHATLYWYRQILGQGPELLVQFQDESVVDDSQLPKDRFSAERLKGVDSTLKIQPAELGDSAMYLCASSSREYTGELFFGEGSRLTVL.

This chain joins TRBV18 and TRBJ2-7; unclear D gene. CDR1 and CDR2 (germline): KGHSH, LQKENI. This CDR3 is built from 15 residues. Deletions cut 5 bases from V and 0 bases from J, with 14 bases between. The CDR3 spells CASSMTVASSYEQYF. In DNA, the CDR3 is TGTGCCAGCTCAATGACCGTTGCTAGCTCCTACGAGCAGTACTTC. The full variable domain, rest sourced from reference TRBV18 and TRBJ2-7, is NAGVMQNPRHLVRRRGQEARLRCSPMKGHSHVYWYRQLPEEGLKFMVYLQKENIIDESGMPKERFSAEFPKEGPSILRIQQVVRGDSAAYFCASSMTVASSYEQYFGPGTRLTVT.

This clone was detected once. V is TRBV6-2 or TRBV6-3 and J is TRBJ1-5; possible D gene TRBD1, 5 bases. The V end was cut by 6 bases, the J end by 3 bases, with 9 bases between. The CDR3 extends over 13 amino acids. Germline CDR1 MNHEY, CDR2 SVGEGT. CDR3 sequence (DNA): TGTGCCAGCAGCAGGGATTTCAATCAGCCCCAGCATTTT. Protein: CASSRDFNQPQHF.

The CDR3 protein is CASSLAAGAYEQYF. The CDR3, as DNA: TGTGCCAGCAGCTTAGCGGCGGGGGCCTACGAGCAGTACTTC. This sequence joins TRBV7-2 and TRBJ2-7; the match to TRBD2 covers 7 bases. Trimming at V came to 0 bases and at J to 2 bases, leaving 1 base not matched to a gene. This CDR3 has 14 amino acids. Germline CDR1 and CDR2: SGHTA and FQGNSA.

The chain links TRBV24-1 to TRBJ2-2; D gene uncertain. The germline V gene encodes CDR1 KGHDR and CDR2 SFDVKD. V lost 5 bases and J lost 5, with 14 bases in between. The CDR3 has 15 amino acids. The chain's CDR3 is CATSATRPRTGELFF. CDR3 DNA: TGTGCCACCAGTGCAACCAGACCGAGGACCGGGGAGCTGTTTTTT.

The J gene is TRBJ1-5, the V gene TRBV2; D call uncertain. The CDR3 totals 15 residues. Trimming took 3 bases from V and 2 from J, leaving 11 bases between them. The germline gives CDR1 SNHLY, CDR2 FYNNEI. The CDR3 loop reads CASSEERSGNQPQHF. In DNA, the CDR3 is TGTGCCAGCAGTGAGGAGAGAAGCGGCAATCAGCCCCAGCATTTT.

The chain combines TRBV7-9 with TRBJ2-7; no firm D call. The CDR3 runs 14 residues. Trimming shortened V by 5 bases and J by 1 base, and 12 bases separated the two germline ends. Germline V gene sequence: CDR1 SEHNR, CDR2 FQNEAQ (reference sequence). CDR3 sequence: CASSLWAQSYEQYF. In DNA, the CDR3 is TGTGCCAGCAGCCTCTGGGCCCAATCCTACGAGCAGTACTTC.

This clone was counted a single time. The chain combines TRBV11-3 with TRBJ1-1; 7 nucleotides align to TRBD1. The CDR3 extends over 14 amino acids. From germline, CDR1 is SGHNT and CDR2 YENEEA. V was pared by 1 base and J by 5 bases, with 4 bases of the junction left unmatched. The CDR3 region has the DNA TGTGCCAGCAGCTTAGGACAGGGACAAACTGAAGCTTTCTTT. Translation: CASSLGQGQTEAFF.

The chain uses TRBV28 and TRBJ1-6; D gene unclear. The CDR3 is 16 amino acids. The V gene's germline CDR1 is MDHEN and CDR2 SYDVKM. With 3 bases removed from V and 7 bases from J, the gap between germline ends came to 16 bases. The CDR3, as DNA: TGTGCCAGCAGTTTGCCGATTCGATCCTCAAATTCACCCCTCCACTTT. The encoded protein is CASSLPIRSSNSPLHF.

The V and J genes are TRBV10-1 and TRBJ2-3; D assignment may be TRBD1 or TRBD2 (7 bases each). Germline V gene data show CDR1 as WNHNN and CDR2 as SYGVQD (reference sequence). The V end lost 2 bases, the J end lost 8 bases, and 14 bases lay between the germline ends. This CDR3 has 14 amino acids. The CDR3 region has the DNA TGCGCCAGCAGTGAGGGGAGGGGGCCGGGTACGCAGTATTTT. Its protein product is CASSEGRGPGTQYF.

The chain recombines TRBV7-2 with TRBJ1-2; 8 bases map to TRBD1. Germline V lookup: CDR1 SGHTA, CDR2 FQGNSA. V lost 5 bases to trimming and J lost 4 bases; unmatched junction nucleotides: 3. The CDR3 is 13 amino acids. CDR3 loop: CASSLDRGYGYTF. CDR3 sequence (DNA): TGTGCCAGCAGCCTAGACAGGGGCTATGGCTACACCTTC.

Only one count was recorded for this clone. The J gene is TRBJ2-7, the V gene TRBV7-2; D not resolved. The germline gives CDR1 SGHTA, CDR2 FQGNSA. Trimming left V 2 bases short and J 4 bases short, with 9 bases between. The CDR3 has 13 amino acids. The CDR3, as DNA: TGTGCCAGCAGCTTATACACTAATTACGAGCAGTACTTC. Amino acids: CASSLYTNYEQYF.

This clone was seen once. V usage is TRBV7-9 and J usage is TRBJ1-2; 8 bases map to TRBD1. V dropped 7 bases and J dropped 6; count of bases not matched to a gene: 10. The CDR3 has 14 residues. Germline CDR1 reads SEHNR; CDR2 reads FQNEAQ (reference sequence). As DNA, the CDR3 is TGTGCCAGCACTACGCATCAGGGGGCAAATGGCTACACCTTC. Amino acid sequence: CASTTHQGANGYTF.

V gene TRBV11-2 combines with J gene TRBJ2-5, with TRBD2 matching 11 bases. The CDR3 is made up of 17 amino acids. After removal of 3 bases from V and 3 bases from J, the junction contained 9 bases not matched to a gene. Per germline, CDR1 SGHAT and CDR2 FQNNGV. The CDR3 region is CASSFRSLAGGKETQYF. In nucleotides, the CDR3 is TGTGCCAGCAGCTTCCGCTCCCTAGCGGGGGGTAAAGAGACCCAGTACTTC.

The CDR3 sequence: CASSLDRGGYTF. Written as DNA, the CDR3 is TGTGCCAGCAGCTTAGACAGGGGTGGCTACACCTTC. The chain uses TRBV13 and TRBJ1-2; the match to TRBD1 covers 7 bases. Germline CDR1 is PRHDT and CDR2 is FYEKMQ (reference sequence). The CDR3 sequence is 12 residues long. V shed 1 base and J 7 bases; nucleotides not matched to a gene: 0.

J is TRBJ1-2 and V is TRBV12-5; TRBD1 matches at 12 bases. The CDR3 runs 14 residues. The V and J ends lost 8 bases and 6 bases, in that order; junction bases with no gene match: 7. Germline CDR1 reads LGHNT; CDR2 reads FRNRAP. CDR3 protein: CASSPGTGGDGYTF. DNA of the CDR3: TGTGCTAGTAGCCCCGGGACAGGGGGCGATGGCTACACCTTC.

The rearrangement links TRBV5-1 to TRBJ1-2, with D perhaps matching TRBD1 (5 bases). CDR3 length: 15 amino acids. CDR1 SGHRS and CDR2 YFSETQ come from the germline V gene. V lost 4 bases, J lost 6 bases, and 19 bases lay in between. DNA of the CDR3: TGCGCCAGCAGCATATCTTATCAGGGATATGATGGCTACACCTTC. Translating it yields CASSISYQGYDGYTF. Full variable domain (remainder filled in from reference TRBV5-1 and TRBJ1-2): KAGVTQTPRYLIKTRGQQVTLSCSPISGHRSVSWYQQTPGQGLQFLFEYFSETQRNKGNFPGRFSGRQFSNSRSEMNVSTLELGDSALYLCASSISYQGYDGYTFGSGTRLTVV.

The rearrangement links TRBV18 to TRBJ1-2; the match to TRBD1 covers 11 bases. Germline CDR1 is KGHSH and CDR2 is LQKENI. The CDR3 contains 15 residues. V lost 3 bases to trimming and J lost 8 bases; unmatched junction nucleotides: 8. The CDR3 DNA reads TGTGCCAGCTCACCGGACAGGGGGCTCGGGAGGGGCTACACCTTC. Its translation: CASSPDRGLGRGYTF.

The V gene is TRBV7-2, the J gene TRBJ1-3; D may be TRBD1 (5 bases). The germline V gene encodes CDR1 SGHTA and CDR2 FQGNSA. The CDR3 runs 12 residues. Trimming removed 8 bases at V and 5 bases at J, with 10 bases between. CDR3 loop: CASGRGRNTIYF. The CDR3 nucleotides are TGTGCCAGCGGTAGGGGTCGAAACACCATATATTTT.

The chain combines TRBV5-3 with TRBJ1-5; 7 bases fit TRBD1. TRBV5-3 counts as an open reading frame of uncertain function. J lost 0 bases, V lost 2 bases, and 11 bases had no gene match. This CDR3 contains 18 residues. The CDR3 DNA reads as TGTGCCAGAAGCTTCGACAGGGTAGTGGACTATAGCAATCAGCCCCAGCATTTT. This gives the protein CARSFDRVVDYSNQPQHF.

The chain is built from TRBV4-2 and TRBJ2-2; 7 bases align to TRBD2. The CDR3 spans 17 residues. Germline values: CDR1 LGHNA, CDR2 YNFKEQ. Unmatched junction bases numbered 6, after V lost 1 base and J lost 1 base. CDR3 in amino acids: CASSQGFGGGNTGELFF. The DNA of the CDR3 is TGTGCCAGCAGCCAAGGTTTCGGCGGGGGGAACACCGGGGAGCTGTTTTTT.

This clone has just a few counts. The chain has TRBV7-9 and TRBJ1-6; TRBD1 is a possible D gene (5 bases). Trimming cost V 1 base and J 7 bases, with 8 bases left between them. There are 14 residues in the CDR3. The germline V gene has CDR1 SEHNR and CDR2 FQNEAQ (reference sequence). The CDR3, as DNA: TGTGCCAGCAGCTTAGAGGGGTACAATTCACCCCTCCACTTT. Protein sequence: CASSLEGYNSPLHF.

This sequence joins TRBV5-4 and TRBJ1-2, with 8 bases that match TRBD1. The CDR3 runs 14 residues. J lost 10 bases, V lost 4 bases, and 12 bases had no gene match. In germline, CDR1 is SGHNT, CDR2 YYREEE (reference sequence). DNA of the CDR3: TGTGCCAGCAGCGGACCCCCGGGACAGGACCTCTACACCTTC. Translating it yields CASSGPPGQDLYTF.

The gene calls are TRBV11-2 and TRBJ2-2; 11 bases are a match to TRBD2. With 2 bases clipped from V and 1 base from J, the junction kept 0 bases outside the gene matches. The length of the CDR3 is 16 residues. CDR1 is SGHAT, CDR2 FQNNGV, per germline. The CDR3 nucleotides are TGTGCCAGCAGCTTACTAGCGGGGGGGAACACCGGGGAGCTGTTTTTT. Translating gives CASSLLAGGNTGELFF.